This entry lists 19 T cell receptor beta chains sequenced from one sample in a study of T cells after yellow fever vaccination. MiXCR was run by TCRdb on the 5' RACE reads, yielding one entry per CDR3 protein. The table includes under 300,000 distinct CDR3 sequences, 6.5% to 8.5% detected once. The sample was CD4+ T cells sorted from PBMCs, taken 15 days after the yellow fever booster vaccination. The receptor set was obtained from a young man who received the YFV17D yellow fever vaccine.

Only one count was recorded for this clonotype. CDR3 sequence: CSARDPNRGEQYF. CDR3 nucleotide sequence: TGCAGTGCTAGAGATCCCAACAGGGGCGAGCAGTACTTC. This chain links TRBV20-1 with TRBJ2-7; 7 bases align to TRBD1. Germline assignment: CDR1 DFQATT and CDR2 SNEGSKA (reference sequence). Losses at the gene ends were 0 bases for V and 6 bases for J; bases not matched to a gene: 5. The CDR3 has 13 residues.

The table lists this clonotype with a few counts. V is TRBV6-1 and J is TRBJ1-2, with no clear D. CDR3 length: 14 residues. Germline CDR1 MNHNS, CDR2 SASEGT. With 6 bases removed from V and 1 base from J, the gap between germline ends came to 12 bases. The CDR3 spells CASRSQSYNYGYTF. The DNA for the CDR3 is TGTGCCAGCAGGAGCCAGAGCTATAACTATGGCTACACCTTC.

The chain is built from TRBV10-3 and TRBJ2-1; D uncertain. V shed 6 bases and J shed 9 bases, with 15 bases lying between them. CDR1 and CDR2 (germline): ENHRY, SYGVKD. This CDR3 spans 13 amino acids. CDR3 residues: CAIRGSSGGEQFF. CDR3 coding DNA: TGTGCCATCAGGGGATCCTCCGGCGGTGAGCAGTTCTTC.

Concerning this clonotype itself: A single base separates this from a much larger clone, so it may be a read error. The V call is TRBV20-1, the J call TRBJ1-2, with 7 bases that match TRBD1. V lost 2 bases and J lost 2; bases outside the gene matches: 8. This CDR3 has 15 amino acids. The germline V gene has CDR1 DFQATT and CDR2 SNEGSKA (reference sequence). CDR3 in amino acids: CSARPPGQWNYGYTF. The CDR3 nucleotides are TGCAGTGCTAGACCCCCGGGACAGTGGAACTATGGCTACACCTTC.

Many counts were recorded for this clonotype. The chain combines TRBV6-4 with TRBJ2-3, with D tentatively TRBD2 (5 bases). CDR1 is MRHNA, CDR2 SNTAGT, per germline. The CDR3 runs to 16 residues. Trimming shortened V by 3 bases and J by 3 bases, and 16 bases separated the two germline ends. CDR3 amino acids: CASSETGRVATDTQYF. In DNA form, the CDR3 reads TGTGCCAGCAGTGAGACGGGAAGGGTGGCGACAGATACGCAGTATTTT.

This clonotype occurred a few times. This chain joins TRBV20-1 and TRBJ2-7, with D perhaps being TRBD1 or TRBD2 (5 bases each). Trimming left V 7 bases short and J 9 bases short, with 22 bases between. The length of the CDR3 is 13 residues. Per the germline V gene, CDR1 is DFQATT and CDR2 is SNEGSKA (reference sequence). This CDR3 reads CSESRSSGTLQYF. Here the CDR3 DNA reads TGCAGTGAGTCTCGTAGCTCCGGGACGCTGCAGTACTTC.

The chain combines TRBV3-1 with TRBJ2-5; a weak D match, TRBD2 (5 bases). V was clipped by 0 bases and J by 4 bases, with 12 bases between them. Germline lookup yields CDR1 LGHDT and CDR2 YNNKEL (reference sequence). The CDR3 runs 15 residues. The CDR3 DNA follows: TGTGCCAGCAGCCAAGAACGAGCGGTAGGAGAGACCCAGTACTTC. Protein sequence: CASSQERAVGETQYF.

This chain links TRBV5-1 with TRBJ2-7; D perhaps matches TRBD1 (6 bases). Germline V CDR1 and CDR2: SGHRS, YFSETQ. This CDR3 spans 13 amino acids. V lost 4 bases and J 9 bases, leaving 17 bases between the germline ends. Here the CDR3 reads CASSRWGHPRQYF. DNA for the CDR3: TGCGCCAGCAGCCGTTGGGGACACCCGAGGCAGTACTTC.

This clonotype was counted many times. The J gene is TRBJ1-4, the V gene TRBV15, with no clear D. Per the germline V gene, CDR1 is LNHNV and CDR2 is YYDKDF (reference sequence). V lost 5 bases and J 7 bases, leaving 14 bases between the germline ends. This CDR3 contains 14 residues. The CDR3 spells CATSGVGDSEKLFF. For the CDR3, the DNA is TGTGCCACCAGCGGGGTAGGAGACTCTGAAAAACTGTTTTTT.

There are many counts of this clonotype. The CDR3: CSATRGMRDTQYF. As DNA, the CDR3 is TGCAGTGCTACAAGGGGTATGAGAGATACGCAGTATTTT. This sequence joins TRBV20-1 and TRBJ2-3; TRBD1 might be the D (5 bases). This CDR3 spans 13 amino acids. Germline V CDR1 and CDR2: DFQATT, SNEGSKA (reference sequence). Trimming pared 4 bases from V and 5 bases from J, leaving 13 bases between.

The sample holds a few counts of this clonotype. This rearrangement joins TRBV5-1 to TRBJ2-7; 8 positions match TRBD1. This CDR3 is built from 14 residues. V gave up 4 bases and J gave up 2 bases; unmatched junction bases: 5. Germline lookup yields CDR1 SGHRS and CDR2 YFSETQ. In DNA, the CDR3 is TGCGCCAGCAGCCGGGGGACAGGAACCTACGAGCAGTACTTC. Its translation is CASSRGTGTYEQYF.

This clonotype was detected only a few times. CDR3 DNA: TGCAGTGCTAGATCCCGGACAGGGGATCAGCCCCAGCATTTT. Translated: CSARSRTGDQPQHF. The V call is TRBV20-1, the J call TRBJ1-5, with 9 bases aligning to TRBD1. Trimming cost V 2 bases and J 5 bases; bases outside gene matches: 4. The CDR3 loop spans 14 amino acids. The germline V gene encodes CDR1 DFQATT and CDR2 SNEGSKA (reference sequence).

This clonotype was seen at least ten times. The chain joins TRBV10-2 to TRBJ2-7; 9 bases line up with TRBD2. This CDR3 is 16 amino acids long. CDR1 is WSHSY, CDR2 SAAADI, per germline. V dropped 2 bases and J dropped 2; count of bases not matched to a gene: 7. This CDR3 reads CASSEIRAGGTYEQYF. The DNA of the CDR3 is TGCGCCAGCAGTGAGATCAGAGCGGGAGGAACCTACGAGCAGTACTTC.

This clonotype appeared many times. The genes are TRBV5-1 and TRBJ2-7; D call uncertain. In germline, CDR1 is SGHRS, CDR2 YFSETQ. The CDR3 has 14 residues. Trimming took 4 bases from V and 2 from J, leaving 13 bases between them. The CDR3 spells CASSNRVPAYEQYF. In DNA, the CDR3 is TGCGCCAGCAGCAACCGGGTCCCAGCCTACGAGCAGTACTTC.

This clonotype was detected only a few times. J is TRBJ2-3 and V is TRBV18; TRBD2 agrees at 11 bases. The V gene's germline CDR1 is KGHSH and CDR2 LQKENI. With V trimmed by 5 bases and J by 5 bases, 12 bases remained unmatched. The CDR3 is 17 residues long. The CDR3 is CASSTNAQLAGVDTQYF. CDR3 DNA: TGTGCCAGCTCAACTAACGCCCAACTAGCGGGAGTAGATACGCAGTATTTT.

This clonotype was recorded a few times. The chain uses TRBV11-2 and TRBJ2-2, with D uncertain. Trimming removed 2 bases from V and 1 base from J, with 17 bases in between. The CDR3 is 18 residues long. Germline V CDR1 and CDR2: SGHAT, FQNNGV. The CDR3 sequence is CASSLPPWVQRNTGELFF. The DNA for the CDR3 is TGTGCCAGCAGCTTACCACCTTGGGTGCAGCGGAACACCGGGGAGCTGTTTTTT.

This clonotype was seen a few times. The genes are TRBV7-9 and TRBJ2-3; D remains ambiguous. Germline V CDR1 and CDR2: SEHNR, FQNEAQ (reference sequence). The CDR3 length is 11 residues. V was trimmed by 7 bases and J by 5 bases, leaving 7 bases between them. The chain's CDR3 is CASNAGDTQYF. The CDR3 region has the DNA TGTGCCAGCAACGCAGGAGATACGCAGTATTTT.

The table lists this clonotype with a few counts. The rearrangement links TRBV20-1 to TRBJ1-4; 9 positions agree with TRBD1. This CDR3 region has 15 residues. Looked up from germline, CDR1 is DFQATT and CDR2 is SNEGSKA (reference sequence). V shed 6 bases and J 6 bases; nucleotides not matched to a gene: 11. Here the CDR3 DNA reads TGCAGTGCGCGAAGGAGGGGACAGGGACATGAAAAACTGTTTTTT. Residues: CSARRRGQGHEKLFF.

This clonotype was seen ten or more times. The chain couples TRBV5-1 to TRBJ1-2, with 10 bases aligning to TRBD1. The trim removed 3 bases at V and 8 bases at J, leaving 10 bases unmatched. The CDR3 runs to 15 residues. Germline V gives CDR1 SGHRS, CDR2 YFSETQ. The CDR3 nucleotides read TGCGCCAGCAGCTCGACAGGGGGCGAAGGATACGGCTACACCTTC. It is translated as CASSSTGGEGYGYTF.